These T cell receptor beta chains were read from a single sample in a study of blood T cell repertoires in COVID-19. The table came from immunoSEQ multiplex PCR; TCRdb's copy has only in-frame clones and leaves some out. The data contain roughly 430,000 clones, roughly 90% of them singletons. Sequenced: PBMCs or T cells enriched from blood (not recorded which). The receptors come from a middle-aged woman with acute COVID-19. Each CDR3 is given with its conserved first and last residue. A D gene is named only where the DNA matches it firmly. Some rows mark clone size as missing; the rest say once, few, many or name a class of expanded clone.

V gene	clone size	J gene	D gene	CDR3 DNA	CDR3 protein
TRBV12-3/TRBV12-4	NA	TRBJ2-3	NA	TGTGCCAGCAGTCCTGGAGGCACAGATACGCAGTATTTT	CASSPGGTDTQYF
TRBV6-2/TRBV6-3	NA	TRBJ2-1	NA	TGTGCCAGCAGTATCCAGGGTTTCCATGAGCAGTTCTTC	CASSIQGFHEQFF
TRBV4-2	NA	TRBJ1-1	NA	TGTGCCAGCAGCCGGCTGGCCCCAGGGTTCTCTGAAGCTTTCTTT	CASSRLAPGFSEAFF
TRBV19	NA	TRBJ2-2	NA	TGTGCCAGTAGTAAGGGACACCACGCGAACACCGGGGAGCTGTTTTTT	CASSKGHHANTGELFF
TRBV10-3	NA	TRBJ1-3	NA	TGTGCCATCAGTGATTTGGCGGACTCTGGAAACACCATATATTTT	CAISDLADSGNTIYF
TRBV7-2	once	TRBJ2-3	TRBD2	TGTGCCAGCAGCTTAGGGGTAGCGGGGGGTGCCACAGATACGCAGTATTTT	CASSLGVAGGATDTQYF
TRBV3-1/TRBV3-2	NA	TRBJ1-4	NA	TGTGCCAGCAGCCAAGATCAGGCAGGAGGGGAAAAACTGTTTTTT	CASSQDQAGGEKLFF
TRBV6-4	few	TRBJ1-4	TRBD1	TGTGCCAGCAGTGGAGGACAGGGGGCGCCGAATAATGAAAAACTGTTTTTT	CASSGGQGAPNNEKLFF
TRBV12-5	NA	TRBJ1-2	NA	TGTGCTAGTGGTTTGGGTGGGGAGTATGGCTACACCTTC	CASGLGGEYGYTF
TRBV3-1/TRBV3-2	once	TRBJ1-2	NA	TGTGCCAGCAGCCAAGATGCATCCGGGGGCTATGGCTACACCTTC	CASSQDASGGYGYTF
TRBV24-1	NA	TRBJ1-2	TRBD1	TGTGCCACCAGTGACTCCCCGGGGACAGGGGGCGCAGACTATGGCTACACCTTC	CATSDSPGTGGADYGYTF
TRBV27	NA	TRBJ2-7	NA	TGTGCCAGCAGCTTCGGGTTTACCTACGAGCAGTACTTC	CASSFGFTYEQYF
TRBV5-4	NA	TRBJ1-6	TRBD1	TGTGCCAGCAGCTCGGGACAGGGAGTCTCACCCCTCCACTTT	CASSSGQGVSPLHF
TRBV29-1	many	TRBJ2-7	NA	TGCAGCGTTGGGCCAGATTACGAGCAGTACTTC	CSVGPDYEQYF
TRBV24-1	NA	TRBJ1-5	NA	TGTGCCACCAGTGATCGGCAGGGCGGCCAGCCCCAGCATTTT	CATSDRQGGQPQHF
TRBV5-1	NA	TRBJ2-7	TRBD2	TGCGCCAGCAGCCCAAACCTTAGCGGGGGGGCCGACGAGCAGTACTTC	CASSPNLSGGADEQYF
TRBV3-1/TRBV3-2	NA	TRBJ2-3	TRBD2	TGTGCCAGCAGCCAAGGACTAGCTGCGTATTTT	CASSQGLAAYF
TRBV10-2	NA	TRBJ1-1	NA	TGCGCCAGCAGAAATACACAGAACACTGAAGCTTTCTTT	CASRNTQNTEAFF
TRBV5-1	NA	TRBJ2-1	NA	TGCGCCAGCAGCTTTTCCCCACGAGGGCAAGGGAGTACCAATGAGCAGTTCTTC	CASSFSPRGQGSTNEQFF
TRBV6-1	few	TRBJ1-1	NA	TGTGCCAGCAGTGAAGGGGTGGGAGGGTTTAAGATGAACACTGAAGCTTTCTTT	CASSEGVGGFKMNTEAFF
TRBV7-9	NA	TRBJ2-7	NA	TGTGCCAGCAGCTTTGGGACAAGGTCCTACGAGCAGTACTTC	CASSFGTRSYEQYF
TRBV30	once	TRBJ1-1	NA	TGTGCCTGGACCGCAGGGTCTTACACTGAAGCTTTCTTT	CAWTAGSYTEAFF
TRBV19	NA	TRBJ1-2	NA	TGTGCCAGTAGTTCCAGGGTCTATGGCTACACCTTC	CASSSRVYGYTF
TRBV5-5	NA	TRBJ2-5	NA	TGTGCCAGCAGCTTGGCAATACAGGTCCAAGAGACCCAGTACTTC	CASSLAIQVQETQYF
TRBV6-1	NA	TRBJ2-7	NA	TGTGCCAGCAGTGAAGGAGGGTATTCCTACGAGCAGTACTTC	CASSEGGYSYEQYF
TRBV6-5	NA	TRBJ2-3	TRBD1	TGTGCCAGCAGCGTACAGGGGGCCAACACAGATACGCAGTATTTT	CASSVQGANTDTQYF
TRBV15	NA	TRBJ1-5	TRBD1	TGTGCCACCAGCAGAGGGCAGGGGGATCAGCCCCAGCATTTT	CATSRGQGDQPQHF
TRBV15	once	TRBJ1-4	NA	TGTGCCACCAGCAGAGATCGAAAAGGGGTGATAGATGAAAAACTGTTTTTT	CATSRDRKGVIDEKLFF